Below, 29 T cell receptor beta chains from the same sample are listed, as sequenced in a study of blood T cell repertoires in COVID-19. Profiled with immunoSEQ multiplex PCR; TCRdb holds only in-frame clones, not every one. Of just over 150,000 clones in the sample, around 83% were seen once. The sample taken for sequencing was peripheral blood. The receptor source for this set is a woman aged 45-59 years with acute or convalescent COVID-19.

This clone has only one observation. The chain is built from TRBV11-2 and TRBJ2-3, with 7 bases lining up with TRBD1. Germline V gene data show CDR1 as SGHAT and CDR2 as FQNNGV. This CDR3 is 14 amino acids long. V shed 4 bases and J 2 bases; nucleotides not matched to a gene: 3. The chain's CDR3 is CASSWGQFTDTQYF. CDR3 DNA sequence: TGTGCCAGCAGCTGGGGACAGTTCACAGATACGCAGTATTTT. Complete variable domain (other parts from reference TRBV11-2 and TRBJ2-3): EAGVAQSPRYKIIEKRQSVAFWCNPISGHATLYWYQQILGQGPKLLIQFQNNGVVDDSQLPKDRFSAERLKGVDSTLKIQPAKLEDSAVYLCASSWGQFTDTQYFGPGTRLTVL.

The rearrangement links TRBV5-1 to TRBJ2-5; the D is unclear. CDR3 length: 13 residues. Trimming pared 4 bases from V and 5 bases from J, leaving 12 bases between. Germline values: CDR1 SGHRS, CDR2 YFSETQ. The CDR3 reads CASSPLAGETQYF. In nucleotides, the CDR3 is TGCGCCAGCAGCCCCCTGGCTGGCGAGACCCAGTACTTC.

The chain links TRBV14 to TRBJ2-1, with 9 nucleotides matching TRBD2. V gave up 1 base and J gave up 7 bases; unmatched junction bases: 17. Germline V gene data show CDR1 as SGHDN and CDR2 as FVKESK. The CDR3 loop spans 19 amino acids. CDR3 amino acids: CASSQGGGGAPKVNNEQFF. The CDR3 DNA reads TGTGCCAGCAGCCAAGGGGGCGGGGGGGCCCCGAAGGTGAATAATGAGCAGTTCTTC. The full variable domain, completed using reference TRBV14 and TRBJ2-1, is EAGVTQFPSHSVIEKGQTVTLRCDPISGHDNLYWYRRVMGKEIKFLLHFVKESKQDESGMPNNRFLAERTGGTYSTLKVQPAELEDSGVYFCASSQGGGGAPKVNNEQFFGPGTRLTVL.

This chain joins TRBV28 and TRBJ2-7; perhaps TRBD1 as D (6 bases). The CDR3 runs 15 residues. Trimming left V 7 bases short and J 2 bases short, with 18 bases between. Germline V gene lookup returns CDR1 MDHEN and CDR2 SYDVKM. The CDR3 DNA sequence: TGTGCCAGCATCTCAGCCGGACAGAACCCCTACGAGCAGTACTTC. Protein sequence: CASISAGQNPYEQYF. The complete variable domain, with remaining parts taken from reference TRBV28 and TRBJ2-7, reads DVKVTQSSRYLVKRTGEKVFLECVQDMDHENMFWYRQDPGLGLRLIYFSYDVKMKEKGDIPEGYSVSREKKERFSLILESASTNQTSMYLCASISAGQNPYEQYFGPGTRLTVT.

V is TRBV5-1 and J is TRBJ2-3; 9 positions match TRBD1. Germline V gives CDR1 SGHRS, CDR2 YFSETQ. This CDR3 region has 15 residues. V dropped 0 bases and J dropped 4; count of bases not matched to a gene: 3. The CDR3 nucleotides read TGCGCCAGCAGCTTGGAAGACAGGGGGTCAGATACGCAGTATTTT. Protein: CASSLEDRGSDTQYF. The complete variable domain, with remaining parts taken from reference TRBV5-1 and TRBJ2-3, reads KAGVTQTPRYLIKTRGQQVTLSCSPISGHRSVSWYQQTPGQGLQFLFEYFSETQRNKGNFPGRFSGRQFSNSRSEMNVSTLELGDSALYLCASSLEDRGSDTQYFGPGTRLTVL.

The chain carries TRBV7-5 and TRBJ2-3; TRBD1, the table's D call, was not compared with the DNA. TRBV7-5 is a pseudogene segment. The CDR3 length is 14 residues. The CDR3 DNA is TGTGCCAGTTCGACAGGGAGTAGCACAGATACGCAGTATTTT. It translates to CASSTGSSTDTQYF.

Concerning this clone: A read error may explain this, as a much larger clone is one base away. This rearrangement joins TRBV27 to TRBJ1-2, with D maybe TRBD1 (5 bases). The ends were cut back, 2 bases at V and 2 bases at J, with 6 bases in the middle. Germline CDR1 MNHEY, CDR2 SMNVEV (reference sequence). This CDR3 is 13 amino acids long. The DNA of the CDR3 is TGTGCCAGCAGTTTAAAGGGGAACTATGGCTACACCTTC. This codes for CASSLKGNYGYTF.

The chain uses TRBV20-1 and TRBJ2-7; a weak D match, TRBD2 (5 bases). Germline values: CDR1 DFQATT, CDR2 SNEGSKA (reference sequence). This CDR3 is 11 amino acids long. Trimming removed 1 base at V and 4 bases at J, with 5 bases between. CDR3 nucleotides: TGCAGTGCTAGAGGGGAGTACGAGCAGTACTTC. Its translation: CSARGEYEQYF.

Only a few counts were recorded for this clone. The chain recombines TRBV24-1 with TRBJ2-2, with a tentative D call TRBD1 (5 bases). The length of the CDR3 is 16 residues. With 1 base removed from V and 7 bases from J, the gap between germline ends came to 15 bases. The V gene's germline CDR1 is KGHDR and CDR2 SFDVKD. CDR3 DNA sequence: TGTGCCACCAGTGATTTTTCGGTCCCAGGGAACGGGGAGCTGTTTTTT. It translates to CATSDFSVPGNGELFF.

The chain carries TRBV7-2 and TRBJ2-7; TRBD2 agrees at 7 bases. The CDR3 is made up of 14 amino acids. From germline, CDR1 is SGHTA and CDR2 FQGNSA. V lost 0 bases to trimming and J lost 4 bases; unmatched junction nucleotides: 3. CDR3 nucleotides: TGTGCCAGCAGCTTAGCCGGGACTAATTACGAGCAGTACTTC. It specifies CASSLAGTNYEQYF.

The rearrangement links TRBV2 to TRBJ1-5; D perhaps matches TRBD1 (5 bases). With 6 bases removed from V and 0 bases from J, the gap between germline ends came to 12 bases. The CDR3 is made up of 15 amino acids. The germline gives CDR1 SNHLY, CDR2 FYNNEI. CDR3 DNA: TGTGCCAGCAGAAGACAGCCCTATAGCAATCAGCCCCAGCATTTT. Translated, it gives CASRRQPYSNQPQHF. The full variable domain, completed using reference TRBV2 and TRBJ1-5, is EPEVTQTPSHQVTQMGQEVILRCVPISNHLYFYWYRQILGQKVEFLVSFYNNEISEKSEIFDDQFSVERPDGSNFTLKIRSTKLEDSAMYFCASRRQPYSNQPQHFGDGTRLSIL.

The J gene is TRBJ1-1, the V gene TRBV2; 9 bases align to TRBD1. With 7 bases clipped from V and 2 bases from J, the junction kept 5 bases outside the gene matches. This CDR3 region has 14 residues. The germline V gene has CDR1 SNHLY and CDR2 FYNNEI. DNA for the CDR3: TGTGCCAGCACCCCGGGACAGGGAAACACTGAAGCTTTCTTT. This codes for CASTPGQGNTEAFF.

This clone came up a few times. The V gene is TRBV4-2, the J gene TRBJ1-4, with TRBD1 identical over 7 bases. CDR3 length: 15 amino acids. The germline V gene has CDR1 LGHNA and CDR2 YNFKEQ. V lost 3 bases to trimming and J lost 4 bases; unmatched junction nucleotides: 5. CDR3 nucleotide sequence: TGTGCCAGCAGCCAGGGTCGGGACAGTAATGAAAAACTGTTTTTT. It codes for CASSQGRDSNEKLFF.

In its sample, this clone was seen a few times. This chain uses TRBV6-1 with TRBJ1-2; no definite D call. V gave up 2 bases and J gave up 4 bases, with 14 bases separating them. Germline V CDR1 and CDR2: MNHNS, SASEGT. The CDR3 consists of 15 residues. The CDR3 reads CASSENLRHTYGYTF. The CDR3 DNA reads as TGTGCCAGCAGTGAAAACCTGCGGCATACCTATGGCTACACCTTC.

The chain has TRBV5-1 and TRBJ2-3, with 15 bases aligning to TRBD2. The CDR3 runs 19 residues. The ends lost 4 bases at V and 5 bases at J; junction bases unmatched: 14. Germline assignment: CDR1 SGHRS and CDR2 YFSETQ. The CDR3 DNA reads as TGCGCCAGCAGCCTCGTCCCGGGACTAGCGGGGGGCCAGGGAGATACGCAGTATTTT. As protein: CASSLVPGLAGGQGDTQYF.

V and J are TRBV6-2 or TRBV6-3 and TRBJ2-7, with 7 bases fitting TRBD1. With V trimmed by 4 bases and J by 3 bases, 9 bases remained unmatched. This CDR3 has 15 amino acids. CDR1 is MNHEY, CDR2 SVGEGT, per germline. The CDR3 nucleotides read TGTGCCAGCAGTTTGCGTAGGGGGCCCGTCTACGAGCAGTACTTC. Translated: CASSLRRGPVYEQYF.

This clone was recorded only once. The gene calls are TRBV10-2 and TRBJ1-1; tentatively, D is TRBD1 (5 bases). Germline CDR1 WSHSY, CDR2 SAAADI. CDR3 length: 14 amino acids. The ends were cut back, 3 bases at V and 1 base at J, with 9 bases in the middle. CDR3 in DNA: TGCGCCAGCAGTGAACTACAGGCGAACACTGAAGCTTTCTTT. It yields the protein CASSELQANTEAFF.

The CDR3: CASSVVGYGGEQFF. The CDR3 DNA reads TGTGCCAGCAGCGTAGTTGGGTACGGCGGTGAGCAGTTCTTC. J is TRBJ2-1 and V is TRBV9; D unresolved. The CDR3 sequence is 14 residues long. In germline, CDR1 is SGDLS, CDR2 YYNGEE. The V end was cut by 0 bases, the J end by 9 bases, with 13 bases between.

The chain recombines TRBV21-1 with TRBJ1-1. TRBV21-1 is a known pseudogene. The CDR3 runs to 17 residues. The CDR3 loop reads CASSKGPGQRGNTEAFF. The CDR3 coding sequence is TGTGCCAGCAGCAAGGGCCCTGGACAGCGGGGGAACACTGAAGCTTTCTTT.

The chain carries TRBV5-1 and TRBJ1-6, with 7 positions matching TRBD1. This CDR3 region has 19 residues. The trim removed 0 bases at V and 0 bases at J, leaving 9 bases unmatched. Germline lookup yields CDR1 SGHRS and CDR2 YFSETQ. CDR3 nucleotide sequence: TGCGCCAGCAGCTTGGACAACTCGACAGGGAGCTCCTATAATTCACCCCTCCACTTT. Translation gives CASSLDNSTGSSYNSPLHF.

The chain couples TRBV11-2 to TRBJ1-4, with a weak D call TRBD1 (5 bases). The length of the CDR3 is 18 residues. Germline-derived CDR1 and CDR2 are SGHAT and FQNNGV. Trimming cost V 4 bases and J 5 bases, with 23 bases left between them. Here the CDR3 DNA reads TGTGCCAGCAGCTCTAGGCCCGGCAGGGAAGTGAGGAATGAAAAACTGTTTTTT. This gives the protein CASSSRPGREVRNEKLFF.

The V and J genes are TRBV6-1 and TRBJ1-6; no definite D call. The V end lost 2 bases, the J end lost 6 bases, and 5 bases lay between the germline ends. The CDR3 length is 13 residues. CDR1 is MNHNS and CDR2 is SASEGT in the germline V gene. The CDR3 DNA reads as TGTGCCAGCAGTGAATTCGGTAATTCACCCCTCCACTTT. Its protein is CASSEFGNSPLHF.

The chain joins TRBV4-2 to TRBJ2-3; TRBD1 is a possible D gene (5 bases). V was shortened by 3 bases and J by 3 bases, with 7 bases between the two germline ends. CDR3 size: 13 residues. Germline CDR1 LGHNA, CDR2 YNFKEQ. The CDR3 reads CASSHGQTDTQYF. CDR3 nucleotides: TGTGCCAGCAGCCACGGACAAACAGATACGCAGTATTTT.

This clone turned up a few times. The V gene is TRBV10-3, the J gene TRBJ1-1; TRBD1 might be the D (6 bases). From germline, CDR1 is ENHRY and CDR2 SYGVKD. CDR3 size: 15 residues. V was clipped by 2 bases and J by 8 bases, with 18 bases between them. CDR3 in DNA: TGTGCCATCAGTGAGACGGACAGTCTCGCCCCCGAAGCTTTCTTT. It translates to CAISETDSLAPEAFF.

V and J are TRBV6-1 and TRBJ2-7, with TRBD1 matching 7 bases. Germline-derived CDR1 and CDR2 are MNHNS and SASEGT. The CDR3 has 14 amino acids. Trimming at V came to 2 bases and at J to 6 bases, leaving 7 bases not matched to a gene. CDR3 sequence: CASSERDSYIEQYF. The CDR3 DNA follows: TGTGCCAGCAGTGAAAGGGACAGCTATATCGAGCAGTACTTC.

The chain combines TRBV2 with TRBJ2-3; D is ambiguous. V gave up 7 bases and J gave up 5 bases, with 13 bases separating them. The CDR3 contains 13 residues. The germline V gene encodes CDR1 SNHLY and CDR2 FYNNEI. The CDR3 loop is CASILALGDTQYF. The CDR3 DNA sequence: TGTGCCAGCATCCTTGCTCTAGGAGATACGCAGTATTTT.

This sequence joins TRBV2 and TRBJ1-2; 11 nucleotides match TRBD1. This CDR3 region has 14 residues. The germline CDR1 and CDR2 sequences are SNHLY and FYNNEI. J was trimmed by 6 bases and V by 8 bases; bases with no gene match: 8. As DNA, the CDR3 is TGTGCCAGCTGGACAGGGGGCGCGTATGATGGCTACACCTTC. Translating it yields CASWTGGAYDGYTF.

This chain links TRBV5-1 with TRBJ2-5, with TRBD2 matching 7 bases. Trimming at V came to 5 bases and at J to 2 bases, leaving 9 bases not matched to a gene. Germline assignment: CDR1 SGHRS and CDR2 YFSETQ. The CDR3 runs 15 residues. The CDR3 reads CASSQAPGGQETQYF. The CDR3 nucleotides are TGCGCCAGCAGTCAGGCGCCCGGGGGGCAAGAGACCCAGTACTTC. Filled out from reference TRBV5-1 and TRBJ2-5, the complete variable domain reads KAGVTQTPRYLIKTRGQQVTLSCSPISGHRSVSWYQQTPGQGLQFLFEYFSETQRNKGNFPGRFSGRQFSNSRSEMNVSTLELGDSALYLCASSQAPGGQETQYFGPGTRLLVL.

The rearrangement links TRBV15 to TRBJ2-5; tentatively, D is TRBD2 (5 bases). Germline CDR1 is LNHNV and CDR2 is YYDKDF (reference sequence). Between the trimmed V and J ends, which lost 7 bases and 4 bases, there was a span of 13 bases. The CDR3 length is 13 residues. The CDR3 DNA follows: TGTGCCACCAAACGTCCCGCGGGAGAGACCCAGTACTTC. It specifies CATKRPAGETQYF. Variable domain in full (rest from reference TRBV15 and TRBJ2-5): DAMVIQNPRYQVTQFGKPVTLSCSQTLNHNVMYWYQQKSSQAPKLLFHYYDKDFNNEADTPDNFQSRRPNTSFCFLDIRSPGLGDTAMYLCATKRPAGETQYFGPGTRLLVL.